These T cell receptor beta chains were read from a single sample in a study of T-cell memory formation after mild COVID-19. TCRdb re-called the 5' RACE reads through MiXCR, storing one row per CDR3 protein. The profile shows 250,000 to 350,000 distinct CDR3 sequences, roughly a fifth of them singletons. Sequencing used PBMCs or a T cell subset sorted from them (not recorded which). These receptors were obtained from a man between 18 and 35 years old who had mild COVID-19 (a few samples of this study predate the infection). Cell type and time point are not known. Each CDR3 is given with its conserved first and last residue. The D gene is left open where the match is weak. Size is omitted from some rows. Given values are once, few, many or a class for expanded clones.

v_gene	d_gene	abundance	j_gene	CDR3aa	CDR3nt
TRBV11-3	TRBD2	few	TRBJ2-1	CASSLGGADEQFF	TGTGCCAGCAGCTTGGGAGGGGCGGATGAGCAGTTCTTC
TRBV7-8	NA	NA	TRBJ2-7	CASSLARRDPYEQYF	TGTGCCAGCAGCTTAGCGCGCCGCGACCCCTACGAGCAGTACTTC
TRBV2	TRBD2	few	TRBJ2-3	CASSEAGTSGTDTQYF	TGTGCCAGCAGTGAAGCGGGGACTAGCGGCACAGATACGCAGTATTTT
TRBV4-3	NA	NA	TRBJ1-4	CASSQDPVGNEKLFF	TGCGCCAGCAGCCAAGATCCAGTTGGTAATGAAAAACTGTTTTTT
TRBV7-8	NA	many	TRBJ1-1	CASSLSASLEAFF	TGTGCCAGCAGCTTATCTGCGTCGCTTGAAGCTTTCTTT
TRBV29-1	NA	NA	TRBJ1-1	CSALLTEAFF	TGCAGCGCTTTGCTCACTGAAGCTTTCTTT
TRBV9	NA	few	TRBJ1-1	CASSVGSFSEAFF	TGTGCCAGCAGCGTAGGGAGTTTCTCTGAAGCTTTCTTT
TRBV6-5	TRBD2	many	TRBJ2-2	CASSRGGAGELFF	TGTGCCAGCAGTCGGGGGGGCGCCGGGGAGCTGTTTTTT
TRBV5-1	NA	NA	TRBJ1-1	CASRLGPNTEAFF	TGCGCCAGCAGGTTGGGACCGAACACTGAAGCTTTCTTT
TRBV5-1	TRBD2	many	TRBJ2-2	CASSRSGVNTGELFF	TGCGCCAGCAGCCGTAGCGGGGTGAACACCGGGGAGCTGTTTTTT
TRBV12-3/TRBV12-4	NA	NA	TRBJ2-3	CASGGPTDTQYF	TGTGCCAGCGGGGGTCCTACAGATACGCAGTATTTT
TRBV29-1	NA	NA	TRBJ1-5	CSVRGPMPQHF	TGCAGCGTCCGGGGTCCCATGCCCCAGCATTTT
TRBV5-1	NA	NA	TRBJ2-3	CASRDGRGDTQYF	TGCGCCAGCAGAGATGGCCGGGGGGATACGCAGTATTTT
TRBV5-1	NA	NA	TRBJ1-6	CASSLEIASNSPLHF	TGCGCCAGCAGCTTGGAGATAGCGTCTAATTCACCCCTCCACTTT
TRBV5-1	TRBD1	NA	TRBJ1-5	CASSVGTGGSNQPQHF	TGCGCCAGCAGCGTAGGGACAGGAGGAAGCAATCAGCCCCAGCATTTT
TRBV12-3/TRBV12-4	NA	once	TRBJ2-2	CASSKQGSGKLFF	TGTGCCAGCAGTAAACAGGGTTCCGGGAAGCTGTTTTTT
TRBV11-3	NA	NA	TRBJ2-2	CASSKTPRELFF	TGTGCCAGCAGCAAAACCCCCCGGGAGCTGTTTTTT
TRBV11-2	NA	few	TRBJ2-7	CASSLVGLGQGKGYEQYF	TGTGCCAGCAGCTTAGTAGGCCTTGGTCAGGGAAAAGGGTACGAGCAGTACTTC
TRBV5-1	NA	few	TRBJ2-3	CASSAGHTDTQYF	TGCGCCAGCAGCGCAGGGCACACAGATACGCAGTATTTT
TRBV7-2	TRBD2	few	TRBJ2-3	CASSVSPPVSGGWNTQYF	TGTGCCAGCAGCGTATCTCCTCCCGTCAGCGGGGGGTGGAATACGCAGTATTTT
TRBV12-3/TRBV12-4	NA	few	TRBJ2-1	CASSFIGNGEQFF	TGTGCCAGCAGTTTCATCGGGAACGGTGAGCAGTTCTTC
TRBV5-1	TRBD1	NA	TRBJ2-7	CASTLSPGQGRDEQYF	TGCGCCAGCACCCTCTCGCCGGGACAGGGGCGGGACGAGCAGTACTTC
TRBV10-3	TRBD1	NA	TRBJ1-1	CAISGQGKRDTEAFF	TGTGCCATCAGTGGACAGGGAAAGCGGGACACTGAAGCTTTCTTT
TRBV4-3	NA	NA	TRBJ2-2	CASSPGPLVAGELFF	TGCGCCAGCAGCCCGGGCCCGTTGGTGGCCGGGGAGCTGTTTTTT
TRBV14	TRBD1	NA	TRBJ1-4	CASSRSGQGGRKLFF	TGTGCCAGCAGCCGCTCGGGACAGGGCGGACGAAAACTGTTTTTT
TRBV7-2	TRBD1	few	TRBJ1-3	CASSFDTGAGNTIYF	TGTGCCAGCAGCTTTGATACAGGGGCTGGAAACACCATATATTTT
TRBV7-2	NA	NA	TRBJ1-2	CASSPDQGYGYTF	TGTGCCAGCAGTCCCGACCAGGGTTATGGCTACACCTTC
TRBV7-2	NA	many	TRBJ1-3	CASSLGGPASGNTIYF	TGTGCCAGCAGCTTAGGGGGGCCCGCCTCTGGAAACACCATATATTTT
TRBV7-9	TRBD1	many	TRBJ2-7	CASSLNRGEYEQYF	TGTGCCAGCAGCTTAAACAGGGGGGAATACGAGCAGTACTTC
TRBV4-3	NA	few	TRBJ1-1	CASSQDQWGTTEAFF	TGCGCCAGCAGCCAAGATCAGTGGGGCACTACTGAAGCTTTCTTT
TRBV12-3/TRBV12-4	NA	few	TRBJ1-3	CASSFPANTIYF	TGTGCCAGCAGTTTCCCAGCAAACACCATATATTTT
TRBV5-1	NA	NA	TRBJ2-2	CASSSQRGRRNWDTGELFF	TGCGCCAGCAGCTCCCAACGGGGACGGCGGAATTGGGACACCGGGGAGCTGTTTTTT
TRBV5-1	NA	few	TRBJ1-2	CASSLIGKDGYTF	TGCGCCAGCAGCTTGATCGGGAAAGATGGCTACACCTTC
TRBV6-2/TRBV6-3	TRBD1	NA	TRBJ1-5	CASSPAGTGYPSNQPQHF	TGTGCCAGCAGTCCCGCCGGGACAGGGTATCCTAGCAATCAGCCCCAGCATTTT
TRBV11-2	TRBD2	few	TRBJ2-1	CASSSLGGSYNEQFF	TGTGCCAGCAGCTCCCTCGGGGGGTCCTACAATGAGCAGTTCTTC
TRBV4-2	TRBD1	many	TRBJ1-1	CASSRGQGGNTEAFF	TGTGCCAGCAGCCGCGGACAGGGGGGGAACACTGAAGCTTTCTTT
TRBV11-2	NA	few	TRBJ2-5	CASSPLGPYQETQYF	TGTGCCAGCAGCCCCTTAGGGCCTTACCAAGAGACCCAGTACTTC
TRBV27	NA	many	TRBJ2-5	CASSGLFQETQYF	TGTGCCAGCAGCGGCCTGTTCCAAGAGACCCAGTACTTC
TRBV28	TRBD1	NA	TRBJ1-1	CASTPDPSGQGIPEAFF	TGTGCCAGCACCCCGGACCCTTCAGGACAGGGGATCCCTGAAGCTTTCTTT
TRBV2	NA	NA	TRBJ1-2	CASSEGLRGRLIGYGYTF	TGTGCCAGCAGTGAAGGTCTCAGGGGCCGTTTAATAGGCTATGGCTACACCTTC
TRBV4-3	NA	few	TRBJ2-3	CASSQDLGGATDTQYF	TGCGCCAGCAGCCAAGATTTAGGGGGGGCAACAGATACGCAGTATTTT
TRBV4-1	TRBD1	few	TRBJ2-2	CASSHRDRGPTGELFF	TGCGCCAGCAGCCACCGGGACAGGGGGCCCACCGGGGAGCTGTTTTTT